This T cell receptor (beta chain) was identified in a study of identical twins. Findings and caveats of the study: Out-of-frame TCR alpha sharing in monozygotic twins exceeded recombination model predictions.

Unique molecular identifiers were present on the cDNA, and a universal primer site came from template switching. TCRdb processed the 5' RACE reads anew with MiXCR; each CDR3 protein has one entry. The data show roughly 690,000 distinct CDR3 sequences, approximately 21% seen once. This clonotype was seen a few times. Antigen: not known. This CDR3 is 15 amino acids long. V was cut by 6 bases and J by 0 bases, with 12 bases left in between. These sequences were also reported in another study, on T cells expressing NK-cell markers.

This receptor was identified in a young woman in good health. The chain joins TRBV12-3 or TRBV12-4 to TRBJ1-3; D ambiguous. Sequenced material: PBMCs. The CDR3 protein is CASRRTPASGNTIYF. DNA for the CDR3: TGTGCCAGCAGGCGGACCCCGGCCTCTGGAAACACCATATATTTT.